This TCR beta chain was observed in a study of cytomegalovirus exposure and HLA in healthy donors. Overall study results and limits: In a later analysis, TCR association rates varied by HLA locus: DRB1 most, HLA-C fewest. Analysis performed later found over 15,000 TCR beta sequences associated with HLA alleles at 0.05 false discovery rate. Some V segments (TRBV6-2 and TRBV6-3 among them) were excluded as indistinguishable. In an earlier analysis, in several hundred donors, most V segments appeared productive either ~87% or ~30% of the time.

As concerns this clone: Its antigen is as yet unknown.

Germline assignment: CDR1 LGHNT and CDR2 FRNRAP. The V gene end was trimmed by 1 base and the J gene end by 4 bases; junction bases not matched to a gene: 0. This CDR3 spans 13 amino acids. Primers for the PCR totalled 60 Vbeta and 13 Jbeta. Measured with immunoSEQ multiplex PCR; TCRdb has only the in-frame clones, and not every one. The sample shows over 120,000 clones, approximately 79% of them seen only once. The sequenced sample consisted of PBMCs. This receptor was taken from a woman under 40 in good health and CMV-seronegative. The chain uses TRBV12-5 and TRBJ1-2, with 7 bases lining up with TRBD1. In nucleotides, the CDR3 is TGTGCTAGTGGTTTGGGGACAGGCTATGGCTACACCTTC. As protein: CASGLGTGYGYTF. The complete variable domain, with remaining parts taken from reference TRBV12-5 and TRBJ1-2, reads DARVTQTPRHKVTEMGQEVTMRCQPILGHNTVFWYRQTMMQGLELLAYFRNRAPLDDSGMPKDRFSAEMPDATLATLKIQPSEPRDSAVYFCASGLGTGYGYTFGSGTRLTVV.